This is a list of T cell receptor beta chains from one sample in a study of T cell changes during pregnancy in multiple sclerosis. Data came from immunoSEQ multiplex PCR; TCRdb stores just in-frame clones and leaves some out. The sample includes around 97,000 clones, around 91% seen only once; the top ten take about 0.93%. This specimen consisted of peripheral blood, obtained after pregnancy. All receptors derive from a female donor with multiple sclerosis, enrolled in a pregnancy study. Each CDR3 is given with its conserved first and last residue. D genes are given only for firm matches. Only some rows state a clone size, as once, few, many or a class for expanded clones.

>TRBJ1-2|TRBV2|few|.
CARAGAYGYTF
TGTGCCAGAGCAGGGGCGTATGGCTACACCTTC
>TRBJ1-1|TRBV29-1|.|.
CSVEGGPGGTEAFF
TGCAGCGTTGAAGGAGGCCCTGGGGGGACTGAAGCTTTCTTT
>TRBJ2-5|TRBV10-1|.|.
CASSESKGETQYF
TGCGCCAGCAGTGAGTCAAAGGGGGAGACCCAGTACTTC
>TRBJ2-5|TRBV2|once|.
CASSEISDGQETQYF
TGTGCCAGCAGTGAAATTTCCGACGGGCAAGAGACCCAGTACTTC
>TRBJ1-1|TRBV7-8|.|.
CASSRYSANTEAFF
TGTGCCAGCAGCCGATACAGTGCGAACACTGAAGCTTTCTTT
>TRBJ2-3|TRBV5-8|.|.
CASSGNLGGTDTQYF
TGTGCCAGCAGCGGTAATCTTGGGGGGACAGATACGCAGTATTTT
>TRBJ2-5|TRBV7-6|.|.
CASSLAQQETQYF
TGTGCCAGCAGCTTAGCACAGCAAGAGACCCAGTACTTC
>TRBJ2-1|TRBV9|.|TRBD1
CASSVGQGPRSYNEQFF
TGTGCCAGCAGCGTAGGACAGGGCCCCCGCTCCTACAATGAGCAGTTCTTC
>TRBJ1-2|TRBV6-1|once|.
CASSEVGGRGYTF
TGTGCCAGCAGTGAAGTTGGGGGCCGTGGCTACACCTTC
>TRBJ1-6|TRBV6-1|.|TRBD1
CATGQGINSPLHF
TGTGCCACCGGACAGGGGATTAATTCACCCCTCCACTTT
>TRBJ1-3|TRBV7-6|few|.
CASSLSQFGNTIYF
TGTGCCAGCAGCTTATCCCAGTTTGGAAACACCATATATTTT
>TRBJ2-1|TRBV18|once|TRBD2
CASSPRTSGPRNEQFF
TGTGCCAGCTCACCTCGAACTAGCGGCCCACGCAATGAGCAGTTCTTC
>TRBJ1-1|TRBV6-6|.|.
CASSYPQRGDTEAFF
TGTGCCAGCAGTTACCCCCAGCGGGGGGACACTGAAGCTTTCTTT
>TRBJ2-1|TRBV29-1|.|.
CSPVAGAGEQFF
TGCAGCCCGGTGGCGGGGGCCGGGGAGCAGTTCTTC
>TRBJ1-4|TRBV11-2|.|TRBD1
CASSLDLGTGVHEKLFF
TGTGCCAGCAGCTTAGACCTCGGGACAGGGGTTCATGAAAAACTGTTTTTT
>TRBJ2-7|TRBV28|.|TRBD2
CASSLAGGYNEQYF
TGTGCCAGCAGTTTAGCGGGAGGGTACAACGAGCAGTACTTC
>TRBJ2-3|TRBV18|.|.
CASSPYGTWGDTDTQYF
TGTGCCAGCTCACCCTACGGGACTTGGGGAGACACAGATACGCAGTATTTT
>TRBJ2-5|TRBV5-1|.|.
CASRTSFEETQYF
TGCGCCAGCAGAACGAGTTTTGAGGAGACCCAGTACTTC
>TRBJ1-2|TRBV25-1|.|.
CASSESLGGYGYTF
TGTGCCAGCAGTGAATCTTTAGGGGGATATGGCTACACCTTC
>TRBJ1-1|TRBV9|.|.
CASSVGLSAGWTEAFF
TGTGCCAGCAGCGTAGGGTTGTCGGCAGGGTGGACTGAAGCTTTCTTT
>TRBJ2-7|TRBV29-1|.|.
CSVDTGWDEQYF
TGCAGCGTTGACACGGGATGGGACGAGCAGTACTTC
>TRBJ2-6|TRBV19|.|TRBD1
CASSNGAGTGRSGANVLTF
TGTGCCAGTAGTAATGGGGCTGGGACAGGGAGATCTGGGGCCAACGTCCTGACTTTC
>TRBJ2-2|TRBV5-8|.|TRBD2
CASSLILTSGGTGELFF
TGTGCCAGCAGCTTGATATTAACTAGCGGGGGAACCGGGGAGCTGTTTTTT
>TRBJ1-2|TRBV5-1|.|TRBD1
CASSLDGAGQGINYGYTF
TGCGCCAGCAGCTTGGACGGGGCGGGACAGGGAATTAACTATGGCTACACCTTC
>TRBJ1-1|TRBV19|.|.
CASSIAPRVPSTEAFF
TGTGCCAGTAGTATAGCCCCGCGAGTTCCGAGCACTGAAGCTTTCTTT
>TRBJ1-2|TRBV7-8|.|TRBD1
CASSLDARGRHGYTF
TGTGCCAGCAGCTTAGATGCCAGGGGGCGTCATGGCTACACCTTC
>TRBJ1-1|TRBV18|.|TRBD1
CASSPGQAINTEAFF
TGTGCCAGCTCACCAGGACAGGCAATCAACACTGAAGCTTTCTTT
>TRBJ1-5|TRBV28|.|.
CASSLSFQGSNQPQHF
TGTGCCAGCAGTTTATCCTTCCAGGGTTCCAATCAGCCCCAGCATTTT